This TCR beta chain was captured in a study of shared clonotypes between healthy human individuals. Deep-level running was used for the assay. Replicate PCRs run on sorted subsets employed approximately 0.2 ug DNA, approximately 30,000 T cell genomes. Repertoires were generated with immunoSEQ multiplex PCR, while TCRdb's copy carries only in-frame clones and drops some. The sample yields about 340,000 clones, around 67% seen once. Germline V gene lookup returns CDR1 MRHNA and CDR2 SNTAGT. The J segment lost 3 bases and the V segment lost 4 bases, leaving 2 bases of the junction unmatched. The CDR3 loop spans 15 amino acids.

This TCR derives from a young man in good health. Specimen: memory CD4+ T cells sorted from blood. This sample's subset: CD45RA-negative fraction. This chain connects TRBV6-4 to TRBJ2-1, with TRBD2 matching over 11 bases. CDR3 sequence (DNA): TGTGCCAGCAGTGTCACTAGCGGGAGCTACAATGAGCAGTTCTTC. Encoded protein: CASSVTSGSYNEQFF.